The rows below give T cell receptor beta chains drawn from one sample of a study of Tregs in tolerant kidney transplant recipients. Clones were sequenced by immunoSEQ multiplex PCR, and TCRdb holds only the in-frame ones, with some missing. This sample carries under 50,000 clones, 91% of them seen once, and the ten largest clones take 0.6% to 0.7%. The sequenced material came from Tregs from blood. These receptors were taken from a human donor in good health. Both conserved end residues are part of each CDR3. The D gene is left open where the match is weak.

j_call v_call d_call cdr3_nt cdr3_aa
TRBJ2-1 TRBV19 TRBD2 TGTGCCAGTAGTATTAGCGGGGGGCCCCGGAATGAGCAGTTCTTC CASSISGGPRNEQFF
TRBJ1-2 TRBV12-5 TRBD1 TGTGCTAGTGGTTTGGGCCCAGGGGGCCGGGGCTACACCTTC CASGLGPGGRGYTF
TRBJ1-1 TRBV19 . TGTGCCAGTAGTACTCCGGACGGTAGCACTGAAGCTTTCTTT CASSTPDGSTEAFF
TRBJ1-2 TRBV5-1 TRBD1 TGCGCCAGCAGCTTATTTGGGACAGGGTCCTCTATTAACTATGGCTACACCTTC CASSLFGTGSSINYGYTF
TRBJ1-4 TRBV6-1 . TGTGCCAGCAGTGATTCTCTGGGGGTGTTTTTT CASSDSLGVFF
TRBJ2-1 TRBV7-9 . TGTGCCAGCAGCTTAAGGGACGGGAGCTATACCTACAATGAGCAGTTCTTC CASSLRDGSYTYNEQFF
TRBJ2-2 TRBV11-3 . TGTGCCAGCAGCTCCTCTAGCGCCGGGGAGCTGTTTTTT CASSSSSAGELFF
TRBJ1-2 TRBV9 . TGTGCCAGCAGCGTAGAGCTCCGGGGTTATAACTATGGCTACACCTTC CASSVELRGYNYGYTF
TRBJ1-1 TRBV30 . TGTGCCTGGAGTGTACTGCGGGGGAACACTGAAGCTTTCTTT CAWSVLRGNTEAFF
TRBJ2-7 TRBV6-1 TRBD2 TGTGCCAGCATCCTGACTAGCGGGAGCCTCTACGAGCAGTACTTC CASILTSGSLYEQYF
TRBJ2-7 TRBV11-1 . TGTGCCAGTAGCCTCTCTGGGCAACCCGGGGCTGAGCAGTACTTC CASSLSGQPGAEQYF
TRBJ1-5 TRBV15 TRBD1 TGTGCCACCAGCAGAGATCGGGCAGGGGGAGCCTTGGGCAATCAGCCCCAGCATTTT CATSRDRAGGALGNQPQHF
TRBJ2-3 TRBV29-1 . TGCAGCGTTGACCAGGGGATCACAGATACGCAGTATTTT CSVDQGITDTQYF
TRBJ2-5 TRBV27 . TGTGCCAGCAGTTTATCGATGGGGATAGGGCCCCGGTCGGAGGGGGCCCAACCCCAAGAGACCCAGTACTTC CASSLSMGIGPRSEGAQPQETQYF